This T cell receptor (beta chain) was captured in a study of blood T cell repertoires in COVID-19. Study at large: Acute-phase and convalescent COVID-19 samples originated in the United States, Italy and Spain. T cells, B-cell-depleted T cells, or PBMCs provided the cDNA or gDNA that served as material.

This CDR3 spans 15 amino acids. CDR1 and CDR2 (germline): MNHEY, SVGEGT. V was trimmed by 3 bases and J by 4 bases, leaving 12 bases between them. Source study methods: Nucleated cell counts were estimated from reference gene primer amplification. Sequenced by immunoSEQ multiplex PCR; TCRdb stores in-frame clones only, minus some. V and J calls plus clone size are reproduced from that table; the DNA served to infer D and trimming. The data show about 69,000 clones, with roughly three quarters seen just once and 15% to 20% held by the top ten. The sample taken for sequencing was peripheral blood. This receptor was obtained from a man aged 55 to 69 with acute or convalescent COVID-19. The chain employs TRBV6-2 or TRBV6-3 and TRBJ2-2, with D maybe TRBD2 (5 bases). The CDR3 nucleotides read TGTGCCAGCAGTTATCGGGGTGGGATCACCGGGGAGCTGTTTTTT. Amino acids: CASSYRGGITGELFF.